This T cell receptor beta chain was found in a study of CD8 T cells in ankylosing spondylitis. As the method for making TCR beta libraries, quantitative 5'-RACE with molecular barcodes was used. TCRdb reprocessed the 5' RACE reads with MiXCR, giving one entry per CDR3 protein. The table lists some 400,000 distinct CDR3 sequences, around 20% of them singletons. Per the germline V gene, CDR1 is LGHNT and CDR2 is FRNRAP. V dropped 3 bases and J dropped 2 bases, with 3 bases sitting between them. The CDR3 runs to 12 residues. In its sample, this clonotype was seen a few times. Antigen unknown. Study conclusions and caveats: One TCR beta motif, made up of 7 or 8 highly homologous variants, appeared characteristic of ankylosing spondylitis blood.

Sequencing input: blood, either unsorted or a sorted T cell fraction (not recorded which). The sequence was obtained from a male donor with ankylosing spondylitis. The rearrangement joins TRBV12-5 to TRBJ2-3, with no clear D. CDR3: CASGLNTDTQYF. CDR3 bases: TGTGCTAGTGGTTTAAACACAGATACGCAGTATTTT.